This is a list of T cell receptor beta chains from one sample in a study of blood T cells in healthy people across ages. One entry per CDR3 protein, called by TCRdb with MiXCR from the 5' RACE reads. Of fewer than 2 million distinct CDR3 sequences listed, 35% to 50% are singletons. Sequences were obtained from blood. All receptors derive from a human donor in good health. The CDR3 runs from the conserved cysteine through the conserved F or W. A D gene is named only where the DNA matches it firmly. Part of the rows lack a size; the others show once, few, many or a class for expanded clones.

j_call v_call clone_size d_call cdr3_aa cdr3_nt
TRBJ2-7 TRBV2 . . CASGDGFYEQYF TGTGCCAGCGGGGACGGATTCTACGAGCAGTACTTC
TRBJ2-3 TRBV11-2 . TRBD2 CASSRLALRDTQYF TGTGCCAGCAGCCGACTAGCTTTAAGAGATACGCAGTATTTT
TRBJ1-2 TRBV7-2 . TRBD1 CASSLGGSFGYTF TGTGCCAGCAGCCTAGGGGGCTCCTTCGGCTACACCTTC
TRBJ2-3 TRBV2 few . CAGRTATDTQYF TGTGCCGGACGGACAGCCACAGATACGCAGTATTTT
TRBJ2-1 TRBV7-3 . . CASSLTQGVVQFF TGTGCCAGCAGCTTAACGCAAGGGGTCGTCCAGTTCTTC
TRBJ2-5 TRBV2 . TRBD2 CASTPRTSPETQYF TGTGCCAGCACCCCGAGGACTAGCCCAGAGACCCAGTACTTC
TRBJ2-3 TRBV7-2 few TRBD2 CASSFSGTSGLYTDTQYF TGTGCCAGCAGCTTCTCCGGGACTAGCGGGTTGTACACAGATACGCAGTATTTT
TRBJ2-5 TRBV20-1 few . CSASRDALGGGQYF TGCAGTGCTTCACGGGACGCCTTGGGGGGTGGGCAGTACTTC
TRBJ2-7 TRBV5-4 few TRBD2 CASSPDTGGRREQYF TGTGCCAGCAGCCCCGATACGGGGGGGCGTCGCGAGCAGTACTTC
TRBJ2-3 TRBV7-2 . . CASSSQGREGDTQYF TGTGCCAGCAGCTCACAGGGACGAGAAGGAGATACGCAGTATTTT
TRBJ1-1 TRBV7-9 . . CASSFPIGQRNTEAFF TGTGCCAGCAGCTTTCCCATCGGACAGAGGAACACTGAAGCTTTCTTT
TRBJ1-1 TRBV29-1 . . CSVVDSSLLNTEAFF TGCAGCGTCGTCGACAGCTCCCTACTGAACACTGAAGCTTTCTTT
TRBJ2-1 TRBV9 few . CASSMTLANEQFF TGTGCCAGCAGCATGACTCTTGCGAATGAGCAGTTCTTC
TRBJ1-1 TRBV4-3 . . CASSQDPGFTEAFF TGCGCCAGCAGCCAAGATCCAGGTTTCACTGAAGCTTTCTTT
TRBJ2-7 TRBV7-7 few . CASSLDSDSNYEQYF TGTGCCAGCAGCTTAGATTCGGACAGCAACTACGAGCAGTACTTC
TRBJ2-7 TRBV2 few . CASSESPQPTVYF TGTGCCAGCAGTGAAAGTCCGCAGCCCACCGTGTACTTC
TRBJ2-7 TRBV2 once TRBD2 CTSSDHLRLGLAGIYEQYF TGTACCAGCAGTGACCACCTCCGGCTGGGACTAGCAGGAATCTACGAGCAGTACTTC
TRBJ2-5 TRBV9 few . CASSGGGVGETQYF TGTGCCAGCAGCGGTGGCGGGGTTGGCGAGACCCAGTACTTC
TRBJ1-2 TRBV7-9 . . CASSFGGEHNYGYTF TGTGCCAGCAGCTTTGGCGGGGAGCATAACTATGGCTACACCTTC
TRBJ1-1 TRBV25-1 . . CASSEFWTLDEEAFF TGTGCCAGCAGTGAATTCTGGACCCTAGACGAAGAAGCTTTCTTT
TRBJ2-7 TRBV6-2/TRBV6-3 . . CASTPDSQLYEQYF TGTGCCAGCACCCCGGACAGCCAACTCTACGAGCAGTACTTC
TRBJ2-5 TRBV6-1 few TRBD2 CASSETPSGETQYF TGTGCCAGCAGTGAAACCCCTAGCGGAGAGACCCAGTACTTC
TRBJ2-1 TRBV7-8 . . CASSFFVGTYNEQFF TGTGCCAGCAGCTTCTTCGTTGGGACCTACAATGAGCAGTTCTTC
TRBJ2-3 TRBV7-2 . . CASRPWGADTQYF TGTGCCAGCAGACCGTGGGGCGCAGATACGCAGTATTTT
TRBJ1-5 TRBV6-2/TRBV6-3 few . CASSYSLGTIYSNQPQHF TGTGCCAGCAGTTACTCGTTGGGGACTATCTATAGCAATCAGCCCCAGCATTTT
TRBJ2-7 TRBV6-5 . . CASSYSSGGKRVEQYF TGTGCCAGCAGTTACTCGTCGGGGGGCAAGAGAGTCGAGCAGTACTTC
TRBJ2-1 TRBV18 . . CASSPGRLRDEQFF TGTGCCAGCTCACCTGGTAGGTTACGGGATGAGCAGTTCTTC
TRBJ1-5 TRBV3-1 . TRBD1 CASSQVGTGVYEQSQHF TGTGCCAGCAGCCAAGTGGGGACAGGGGTCTACGAGCAGTCCCAGCATTTT
TRBJ2-3 TRBV10-3 few TRBD2 CAISPFSGGGRYTQYF TGTGCCATCAGTCCCTTTTCCGGGGGGGGCCGGTATACGCAGTATTTT
TRBJ1-4 TRBV7-9 few . CASSPIDGGEKRFF TGTGCCAGCAGCCCGATCGACGGTGGTGAAAAACGGTTTTTT
TRBJ2-4 TRBV28 . . CASSPHYSVRLKNIQYF TGTGCCAGCAGTCCGCATTACAGCGTTAGGCTCAAAAACATTCAGTACTTC
TRBJ1-2 TRBV5-5 many TRBD1 CASSRGQGSNYGYTF TGTGCCAGCAGCCGTGGACAGGGATCTAACTATGGCTACACCTTC
TRBJ2-2 TRBV7-2 few . CASSFPAMSRGGELFF TGTGCCAGCAGCTTCCCGGCCATGAGTCGGGGCGGGGAGCTGTTTTTT
TRBJ2-5 TRBV6-5 many . CASSYSRAPRETQYF TGTGCCAGCAGTTACTCGAGGGCCCCCCGGGAGACCCAGTACTTC
TRBJ2-1 TRBV12-3/TRBV12-4 . TRBD1 CVSSQGARYNEQFF TGTGTCAGCAGTCAGGGGGCGCGCTACAATGAGCAGTTCTTC
TRBJ2-3 TRBV29-1 few . CSAQTGSDTQYF TGCAGCGCTCAGACAGGTTCAGATACGCAGTATTTT
TRBJ2-3 TRBV28 . TRBD1 CASSLPRQGSDTQYF TGTGCCAGCAGTTTACCACGACAGGGATCAGATACGCAGTATTTT
TRBJ1-1 TRBV4-2 . . CASSQDRTKGRSTEAFF TGTGCCAGTAGCCAAGACCGAACGAAGGGCCGGAGCACTGAAGCTTTCTTT
TRBJ2-7 TRBV2 few . CASSGIEAGRRSYEQYF TGTGCCAGCAGTGGGATTGAAGCGGGCAGGCGGTCCTACGAGCAGTACTTC
TRBJ1-5 TRBV6-2/TRBV6-3 few . CASRKRVGNQPQHF TGTGCCAGCAGGAAGCGGGTGGGCAATCAGCCCCAGCATTTT
TRBJ2-7 TRBV6-5 . TRBD1 CASSMDRGRSYEQYF TGTGCCAGTAGTATGGACAGGGGACGCTCGTACGAGCAGTACTTC
TRBJ2-7 TRBV7-9 few . CASSIAGLSEQYF TGTGCCAGCAGTATTGCGGGACTCTCCGAGCAGTACTTC
TRBJ2-7 TRBV7-2 few . CASSLERRRDSSYEQYF TGTGCCAGCAGCTTAGAAAGGCGGAGGGATAGCTCCTACGAGCAGTACTTC
TRBJ2-5 TRBV12-3/TRBV12-4 . TRBD1 CASSFGQGRYNEQYF TGTGCCAGCAGTTTCGGACAGGGGAGATACAATGAGCAGTACTTC
TRBJ2-1 TRBV9 . . CASSEGAVANEQFF TGTGCCAGCAGCGAGGGTGCGGTCGCAAATGAGCAGTTCTTC
TRBJ2-6 TRBV12-3/TRBV12-4 . . CASSFSGEANVLTF TGTGCCAGCAGTTTCTCAGGGGAGGCCAACGTCCTGACTTTC
TRBJ1-4 TRBV7-9 . . CASSFLGKTNEKLFF TGTGCCAGCAGCTTTTTGGGGAAGACTAATGAAAAACTGTTTTTT
TRBJ1-6 TRBV11-2 few . CASSWDTPASPLHF TGTGCCAGCAGCTGGGATACTCCGGCTTCACCCCTCCACTTT
TRBJ1-1 TRBV29-1 . . CSVEPYEAFF TGCAGCGTTGAACCATATGAAGCTTTCTTT
TRBJ1-1 TRBV29-1 few . CSGGVRNTEAFF TGCAGCGGTGGGGTCAGGAACACTGAAGCTTTCTTT
TRBJ2-5 TRBV29-1 few . CSAGGHQAGETQYF TGCAGCGCTGGCGGACACCAAGCAGGGGAGACCCAGTACTTC
TRBJ2-1 TRBV7-6 . . CASSLAYIPHEQFF TGTGCCAGCAGCTTAGCTTACATACCCCATGAGCAGTTCTTC
TRBJ1-2 TRBV7-9 once . CASSPYQGRVGCTF TGTGCCAGCAGCCCATACCAGGGACGGGTTGGCTGCACCTTC
TRBJ1-5 TRBV10-3 . . CAISESGTGRNQPQHF TGTGCCATCAGTGAGTCCGGGACCGGTCGCAATCAGCCCCAGCATTTT
TRBJ2-2 TRBV10-3 . . CAIRAELNTGELFF TGTGCCATCAGGGCAGAATTGAACACCGGGGAGCTGTTTTTT
TRBJ1-1 TRBV12-3/TRBV12-4 few . CASRLRLFSEAFF TGTGCCAGCAGGCTGAGGCTCTTCTCTGAAGCTTTCTTT